The rows below give T cell receptor beta chains drawn from one sample of a study of graft-versus-host responses after intestinal transplantation. Libraries were prepared by immunoSEQ multiplex PCR; TCRdb keeps only in-frame clonotypes and omits some of them. The table lists tens of thousands of clones, about 95% of them singletons. Their target antigens are unknown. The sample consisted of unstimulated CD8+ T cells sorted from spleen or lymph node cells, taken before transplant. The receptors originated from a human donor who was the organ donor for an intestinal transplant. Each CDR3 is given with its conserved first and last residue. A D gene is named only where the DNA matches it firmly. Rows may omit the clone size; those that give it use once, few, many or a size class.

abundance,j_gene,v_gene,d_gene,CDR3nt,CDR3aa
.,TRBJ2-1,TRBV10-3,.,TGTGCCATCAGTGGAGGGACGGATTTAAATGGGCAGTTCTTC,CAISGGTDLNGQFF
.,TRBJ1-1,TRBV10-3,.,TGTGCCATCAGTGGCAGAGGAGGGAACACTGAAGCTTTCTTT,CAISGRGGNTEAFF
.,TRBJ2-5,TRBV27,TRBD2,TGTGCCAGCAGTCATATAGCGGGGGGGCGGTGGGAGACCCAGTACTTC,CASSHIAGGRWETQYF
.,TRBJ1-1,TRBV30,.,TGTGCCTGGGGATCCGTTATGAACACTGAAGCTTTCTTT,CAWGSVMNTEAFF
.,TRBJ1-6,TRBV2,.,TGTGCCAGCAGAGACCTAGGGGCTTTGGATTCACCCCTCCACTTT,CASRDLGALDSPLHF
.,TRBJ2-7,TRBV28,.,TGTGCCAGCAGTCGAGGGGGATACGAGCAGTACTTC,CASSRGGYEQYF
.,TRBJ1-1,TRBV4-1,TRBD1,TGCGCCAGCAGCCAACCCGGGACAGTTGTGCGGGGTGAAGCTTTCTTT,CASSQPGTVVRGEAFF
.,TRBJ2-7,TRBV27,.,TGTGCCAGCAGCATTGGGAGGACCTACGAGCAGTACTTC,CASSIGRTYEQYF
.,TRBJ2-6,TRBV7-9,TRBD1,TGTGCCAGCAGCACCTCGGGACAGGGTATCTCTGGGGCCAACGTCCTGACTTTC,CASSTSGQGISGANVLTF
.,TRBJ2-1,TRBV30,.,TGTGCCTGGAGTGTCGGGTCGGGTCAGCAGTTCTTC,CAWSVGSGQQFF
once,TRBJ2-1,TRBV18,.,TGTGCCAGCTCACCAGGGGGGAGCTCCTACAATGAGCAGTTCTTC,CASSPGGSSYNEQFF
.,TRBJ1-5,TRBV5-8,TRBD1,TGTGCCAGCAGCTCGAGCCGGACAGGGGATCATCAGCCCCAGCATTTT,CASSSSRTGDHQPQHF